Below, 26 T cell receptor beta chains from the same sample are listed, as sequenced in a study of CD8+CD57+ T cells in acquired aplastic anemia. Genomic DNA was employed as the template in profiling TCR beta VDJ and CDR3. MiXCR, run by TCRdb on the reads, gives a single entry per CDR3 protein. The sample lists around 500,000 distinct CDR3 sequences; around 30% were seen once. Patients chosen for sequencing had CD8+CD57+ cells that had expanded, as shown by flow cytometry. Sequencing used sorted CD4+, CD8+, or CD8+CD57+ T cells (not recorded which) from PBMCs. The receptors were gathered from a human donor with aplastic anemia.

This clonotype was observed at least ten times. The J gene is TRBJ2-1, the V gene TRBV19; possible D gene TRBD2, 6 bases. The CDR3 runs 14 residues. V was cut by 6 bases and J by 5 bases, with 14 bases left in between. Germline V lookup: CDR1 LNHDA, CDR2 SQIVND (reference sequence). The DNA for the CDR3 is TGTGCCAGTAGCATCACGGACTACAACAATGAGCAGTTCTTC. It translates to CASSITDYNNEQFF.

This chain joins TRBV24-1 and TRBJ2-5; D is perhaps TRBD2 (5 bases). From germline, CDR1 is KGHDR and CDR2 SFDVKD. The CDR3 is 16 amino acids. Trimming left V 5 bases short and J 5 bases short, with 20 bases between. In nucleotides, the CDR3 is TGTGCCACCAGTGCTACGGACTCCAATGGGTGGGAGACCCAGTACTTC. Amino acid sequence: CATSATDSNGWETQYF.

This clonotype came up many times. This chain uses TRBV14 with TRBJ1-6; TRBD1 matches at 8 bases. J lost 6 bases, V lost 1 base, and 2 bases had no gene match. CDR1 SGHDN and CDR2 FVKESK come from the germline V gene. CDR3 length equals 15 residues. In DNA, the CDR3 is TGTGCCAGCAGCCAAGGACAGGGGAGTAATTCACCCCTCCACTTT. Amino acids: CASSQGQGSNSPLHF.

The chain recombines TRBV20-1 with TRBJ1-3; TRBD1 might be the D (5 bases). Trimming removed 6 bases from V and 3 bases from J, with 12 bases in between. Per the germline V gene, CDR1 is DFQATT and CDR2 is SNEGSKA (reference sequence). This CDR3 comprises 13 residues. CDR3 DNA sequence: TGCAGTGCCCAACTTGGGGGTGGAAACACCATATATTTT. Protein product: CSAQLGGGNTIYF.

The rearrangement joins TRBV7-2 to TRBJ2-3; 12 bases align to TRBD2. V lost 3 bases and J lost 4; bases outside the gene matches: 2. The CDR3 loop spans 15 amino acids. Germline assignment: CDR1 SGHTA and CDR2 FQGNSA. The CDR3 DNA follows: TGTGCCAGCAGCTTCGCTAGCGGGGGGGCAGATACGCAGTATTTT. Translation gives CASSFASGGADTQYF.

The chain joins TRBV24-1 to TRBJ1-5, with 7 bases fitting TRBD1. Germline CDR1 KGHDR, CDR2 SFDVKD. The CDR3 is 15 residues long. CDR3: CARDQRGLGDQPQHF. The CDR3 DNA follows: TGTGCTAGAGATCAAAGGGGGCTGGGCGATCAGCCCCAGCATTTT.

This clonotype was detected a few times. The chain joins TRBV5-1 to TRBJ2-1; tentatively, D is TRBD1 or TRBD2 (5 bases each). Per the germline V gene, CDR1 is SGHRS and CDR2 is YFSETQ. The CDR3 spans 15 residues. The V and J ends lost 2 bases and 0 bases respectively, with 9 bases between them. CDR3 nucleotides: TGCGCCAGCAGCTTCGGGACCTCCTCCTACAATGAGCAGTTCTTC. It encodes CASSFGTSSYNEQFF.

The genes are TRBV19 and TRBJ1-1; D may be TRBD1 (5 bases). V was cut by 7 bases and J by 0 bases, with 9 bases left in between. There are 13 residues in the CDR3. Looked up from germline, CDR1 is LNHDA and CDR2 is SQIVND (reference sequence). CDR3 DNA sequence: TGTGCCAGTACTGCAGGGATGAACACTGAAGCTTTCTTT. Amino acids: CASTAGMNTEAFF. The variable domain in full, with the rest retrieved from reference TRBV19 and TRBJ1-1, is DGGITQSPKYLFRKEGQNVTLSCEQNLNHDAMYWYRQDPGQGLRLIYYSQIVNDFQKGDIAEGYSVSREKKESFPLTVTSAQKNPTAFYLCASTAGMNTEAFFGQGTRLTVV.

With respect to this clonotype: This is likely a read error, given that the CDR3 carries no conserved phenylalanine or tryptophan at its end. This chain joins TRBV2 and TRBJ2-7, with D unclear. The CDR3 has 13 amino acids. The ends were cut back, 2 bases at V and 0 bases at J, with 5 bases in the middle. CDR1 is SNHLY and CDR2 is FYNNEI in the germline V gene. Here the CDR3 reads CASSETSSYEQYS. As DNA, the CDR3 is TGTGCCAGCAGTGAAACCAGCTCCTACGAGCAGTACTCC.

This clonotype was found many times. J is TRBJ1-4 and V is TRBV7-9; TRBD1 aligns across 7 bases. Trimming cost V 1 base and J 7 bases; bases outside gene matches: 3. This CDR3 has 14 residues. CDR1 SEHNR and CDR2 FQNEAQ come from the germline V gene (reference sequence). CDR3 residues: CASSLGGTAEKLFF. The CDR3 bases are TGTGCCAGCAGCTTAGGGGGGACAGCTGAAAAACTGTTTTTT.

In this sample, this clonotype turned up a few times. The chain carries TRBV9 and TRBJ2-3, with 7 bases identical to TRBD1. The germline V gene has CDR1 SGDLS and CDR2 YYNGEE. Trimming took 5 bases from V and 1 from J; bases not matched to a gene: 4. The CDR3 totals 14 residues. In nucleotides, the CDR3 is TGTGCCAGCAGGGCAGGGGGAGGCACAGATACGCAGTATTTT. Translating it yields CASRAGGGTDTQYF.

This clonotype was seen only a few times. This rearrangement joins TRBV3-1 to TRBJ1-6; weak D call: TRBD1 (5 bases). CDR1 and CDR2 from the germline V gene are LGHDT and YNNKEL (reference sequence). Trimming took 0 bases from V and 9 from J, leaving 9 bases between them. The CDR3 spans 14 residues. DNA of the CDR3: TGTGCCAGCAGCCAAGATTTCCAGGGTTCACCCCTCCACTTT. Amino acid sequence: CASSQDFQGSPLHF.

This clonotype was detected ten times or more. The chain carries TRBV19 and TRBJ1-6; D may be TRBD1 (6 bases). Germline CDR1 and CDR2: LNHDA and SQIVND (reference sequence). This CDR3 contains 16 residues. Trimming shortened V by 1 base and J by 8 bases, and 15 bases separated the two germline ends. CDR3 protein: CASSIGGGDLYSPLHF. CDR3 bases: TGTGCCAGTAGTATAGGTGGGGGCGATTTGTATTCACCCCTCCACTTT.

The rearrangement joins TRBV10-3 to TRBJ1-1, with unresolved D. Deletions cut 6 bases from V and 4 bases from J, with 9 bases between. Germline-derived CDR1 and CDR2 are ENHRY and SYGVKD. The CDR3 runs to 12 residues. The CDR3 DNA sequence: TGTGCCATCAGCGAGGCAGGCACTGAAGCTTTCTTT. Its translation is CAISEAGTEAFF.

This clonotype was detected a few times. This chain joins TRBV2 and TRBJ2-3, with 13 nucleotides matching TRBD2. V lost 5 bases to trimming and J lost 2 bases; unmatched junction nucleotides: 4. Germline V lookup: CDR1 SNHLY, CDR2 FYNNEI. The CDR3 spans 16 residues. CDR3 amino acids: CASSLTSGGFTDTQYF. Here the CDR3 DNA reads TGTGCCAGCAGTCTGACTAGCGGGGGGTTCACAGATACGCAGTATTTT. Filled out from reference TRBV2 and TRBJ2-3, the complete variable domain reads EPEVTQTPSHQVTQMGQEVILRCVPISNHLYFYWYRQILGQKVEFLVSFYNNEISEKSEIFDDQFSVERPDGSNFTLKIRSTKLEDSAMYFCASSLTSGGFTDTQYFGPGTRLTVL.

The chain uses TRBV30 and TRBJ2-7; D is undetermined. CDR3 length equals 14 residues. The ends were cut back, 2 bases at V and 1 base at J, with 12 bases in the middle. CDR1 GTSNPN and CDR2 SVGIG come from the germline V gene (reference sequence). CDR3 coding DNA: TGTGCCTGGAGTTCCTCCGCGGTATCCTACGAGCAGTACTTC. It is translated as CAWSSSAVSYEQYF.

This clonotype was found many times. The chain recombines TRBV7-2 with TRBJ2-5; no clear D gene. The germline gives CDR1 SGHTA, CDR2 FQGNSA. V was pared by 1 base and J by 2 bases, with 8 bases between. The CDR3 extends over 14 amino acids. The chain's CDR3 is CASSLGWGQETQYF. The CDR3 DNA follows: TGTGCCAGCAGCTTAGGTTGGGGACAAGAGACCCAGTACTTC.

This clonotype was observed a handful of times. The chain is built from TRBV10-3 and TRBJ1-5; no clear D. V lost 10 bases and J lost 0, with 16 bases in between. The CDR3 loop spans 15 amino acids. Germline V gene data show CDR1 as ENHRY and CDR2 as SYGVKD. The CDR3 spells CATRHKFLSNQPQHF. CDR3 DNA sequence: TGTGCCACTCGACACAAGTTCCTTAGCAATCAGCCCCAGCATTTT.

The chain combines TRBV29-1 with TRBJ2-7; 14 bases match TRBD2. Trimming at V came to 6 bases and at J to 1 base, leaving 8 bases not matched to a gene. The CDR3 length is 16 residues. CDR1 is SQVTM and CDR2 is ANQGSEA in the germline V gene. CDR3 sequence reads: CSVAGTSGSSSYEQYF. In DNA form, the CDR3 reads TGCAGCGTCGCCGGGACTAGCGGGAGCTCGTCCTACGAGCAGTACTTC.

The rearrangement joins TRBV7-3 to TRBJ1-6, with D tentatively TRBD1 (5 bases). V gave up 8 bases and J gave up 2 bases, with 10 bases separating them. CDR3 length: 14 residues. The V gene's germline CDR1 is SGHTA and CDR2 FQGTGA. The CDR3 DNA is TGTGCCAGCGGTCCGGGGCCCTATAATTCACCCCTCCACTTT. It codes for CASGPGPYNSPLHF.

This rearrangement joins TRBV5-6 to TRBJ2-7, with D maybe TRBD1 (5 bases). This CDR3 contains 13 residues. Germline V gene lookup returns CDR1 SGHDT and CDR2 YYEEEE. V was shortened by 1 base and J by 4 bases, with 9 bases between the two germline ends. The CDR3 DNA reads as TGTGCCAGCAGCTTGTACAGGCCATACGAGCAGTACTTC. It encodes CASSLYRPYEQYF.

The chain employs TRBV5-1 and TRBJ2-5, with 9 bases aligning to TRBD2. Germline assignment: CDR1 SGHRS and CDR2 YFSETQ. This CDR3 is built from 15 residues. After removal of 0 bases from V and 4 bases from J, the junction contained 4 bases not matched to a gene. CDR3 sequence (DNA): TGCGCCAGCAGCTTGGGAGCGGGGGGCGCAGAGACCCAGTACTTC. Its protein product is CASSLGAGGAETQYF.

The chain employs TRBV25-1 and TRBJ1-6; D not certain. Germline lookup yields CDR1 MGHDK and CDR2 SYGVNS. V shed 2 bases and J shed 9 bases, with 11 bases lying between them. The CDR3 is 14 amino acids. The CDR3 is CASSEVQIPSPLHF. The DNA of the CDR3 is TGTGCCAGCAGTGAAGTACAAATCCCTTCACCCCTCCACTTT.

The chain has TRBV27 and TRBJ1-2; 7 bases align to TRBD1. J gave up 8 bases and V 5 bases, and 14 bases lay outside the gene matches. Germline CDR1 and CDR2: MNHEY and SMNVEV (reference sequence). The CDR3 covers 15 residues. CDR3 in DNA: TGTGCCAGCAGTACTAAGACAGGGAGGGTTAGGGGCTACACCTTC. Translation: CASSTKTGRVRGYTF.

This chain connects TRBV5-1 to TRBJ2-7; D remains unclear. V lost 4 bases to trimming and J lost 6 bases, with 14 bases between them. The CDR3 is 13 amino acids. Germline lookup yields CDR1 SGHRS and CDR2 YFSETQ. The CDR3 region is CASSRTVTCEQYF. The DNA of the CDR3 is TGCGCCAGCAGCCGGACGGTTACCTGCGAGCAGTACTTC.

The table lists this clonotype with a few counts. The chain links TRBV10-3 to TRBJ1-6, with D possibly being TRBD1 (5 bases). This CDR3 contains 17 residues. V was clipped by 11 bases and J by 0 bases, with 20 bases between them. Germline lookup yields CDR1 ENHRY and CDR2 SYGVKD. Here the CDR3 DNA reads TGTGCCCTAAAAGGAGGGGCCCTGAACTCCTATAATTCACCCCTCCACTTT. It translates to CALKGGALNSYNSPLHF.